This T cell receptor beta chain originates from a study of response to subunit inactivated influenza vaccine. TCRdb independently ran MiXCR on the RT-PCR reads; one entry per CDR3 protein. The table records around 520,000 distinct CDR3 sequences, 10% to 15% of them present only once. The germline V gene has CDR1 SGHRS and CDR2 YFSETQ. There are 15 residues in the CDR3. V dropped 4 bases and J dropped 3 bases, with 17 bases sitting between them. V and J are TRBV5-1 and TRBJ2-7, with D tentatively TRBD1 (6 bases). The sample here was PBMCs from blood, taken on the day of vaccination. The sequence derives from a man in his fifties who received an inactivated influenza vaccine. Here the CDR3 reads CASSPGHRTNYEQYF. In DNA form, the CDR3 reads TGCGCCAGCAGCCCGGGACACCGAACGAACTACGAGCAGTACTTC.